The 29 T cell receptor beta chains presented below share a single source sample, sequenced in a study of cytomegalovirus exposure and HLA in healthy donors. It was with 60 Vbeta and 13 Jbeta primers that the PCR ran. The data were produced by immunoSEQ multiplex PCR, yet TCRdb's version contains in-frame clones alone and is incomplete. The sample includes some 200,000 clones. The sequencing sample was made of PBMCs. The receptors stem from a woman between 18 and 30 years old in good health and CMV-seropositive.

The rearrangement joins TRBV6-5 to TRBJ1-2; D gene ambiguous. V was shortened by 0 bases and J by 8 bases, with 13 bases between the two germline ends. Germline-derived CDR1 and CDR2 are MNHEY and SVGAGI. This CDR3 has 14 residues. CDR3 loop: CASSYSSSARGYTF. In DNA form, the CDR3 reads TGTGCCAGCAGTTACTCCTCTTCGGCGCGGGGCTACACCTTC.

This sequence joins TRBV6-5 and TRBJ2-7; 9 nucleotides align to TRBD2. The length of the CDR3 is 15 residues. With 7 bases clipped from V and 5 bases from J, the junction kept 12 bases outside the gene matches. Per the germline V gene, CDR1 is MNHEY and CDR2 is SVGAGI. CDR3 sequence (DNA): TGTGCCAGCACCCCCGCGGGAGGGGGATACCACGAGCAGTACTTC. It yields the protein CASTPAGGGYHEQYF.

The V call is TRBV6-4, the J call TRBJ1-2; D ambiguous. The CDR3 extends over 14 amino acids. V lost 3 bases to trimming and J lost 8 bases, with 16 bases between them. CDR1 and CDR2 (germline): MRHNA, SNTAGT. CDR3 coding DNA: TGTGCCAGCAGTGATATCTGGGGAGCAGACGGCTACACCTTC. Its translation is CASSDIWGADGYTF.

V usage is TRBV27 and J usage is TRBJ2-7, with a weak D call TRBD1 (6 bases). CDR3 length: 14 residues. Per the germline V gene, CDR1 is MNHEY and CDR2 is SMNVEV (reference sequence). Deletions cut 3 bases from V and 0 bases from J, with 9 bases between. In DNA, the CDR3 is TGTGCCAGCAGTTTTAACAGGGACTCCTACGAGCAGTACTTC. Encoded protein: CASSFNRDSYEQYF.

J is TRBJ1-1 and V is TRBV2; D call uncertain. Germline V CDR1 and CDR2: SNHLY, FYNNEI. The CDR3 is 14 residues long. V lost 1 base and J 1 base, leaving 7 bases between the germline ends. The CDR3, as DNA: TGTGCCAGCAGTGAAGAGTCGGGGAACACTGAAGCTTTCTTT. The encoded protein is CASSEESGNTEAFF.

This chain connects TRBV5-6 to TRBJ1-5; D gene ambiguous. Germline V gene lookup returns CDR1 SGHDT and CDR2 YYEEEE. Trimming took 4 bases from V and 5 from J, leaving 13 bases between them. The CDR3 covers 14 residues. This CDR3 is CASSGRERHQPQHF. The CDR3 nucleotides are TGTGCCAGCAGCGGAAGGGAGAGGCATCAGCCCCAGCATTTT.

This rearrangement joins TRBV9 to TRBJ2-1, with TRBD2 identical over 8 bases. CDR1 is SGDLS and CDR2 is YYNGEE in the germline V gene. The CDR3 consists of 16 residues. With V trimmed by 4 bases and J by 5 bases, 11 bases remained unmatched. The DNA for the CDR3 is TGTGCCAGCAGCAAGGTTCCTAGCGGGTATGACAATGAGCAGTTCTTC. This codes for CASSKVPSGYDNEQFF.

CDR3 DNA: TGTGCCTGGAGTGCAGGGTTAGATCAGCCCCAGCATTTT. Its translation: CAWSAGLDQPQHF. The chain links TRBV30 to TRBJ1-5; D perhaps matches TRBD1 (5 bases). The V end was cut by 1 base, the J end by 5 bases, with 9 bases between. The CDR3 consists of 13 residues. The V gene's germline CDR1 is GTSNPN and CDR2 SVGIG (reference sequence).

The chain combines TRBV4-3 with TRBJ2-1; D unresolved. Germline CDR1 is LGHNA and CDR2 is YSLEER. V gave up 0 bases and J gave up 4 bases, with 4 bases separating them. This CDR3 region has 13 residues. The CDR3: CASSQEQYNEQFF. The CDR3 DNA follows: TGCGCCAGCAGCCAAGAACAGTACAATGAGCAGTTCTTC.

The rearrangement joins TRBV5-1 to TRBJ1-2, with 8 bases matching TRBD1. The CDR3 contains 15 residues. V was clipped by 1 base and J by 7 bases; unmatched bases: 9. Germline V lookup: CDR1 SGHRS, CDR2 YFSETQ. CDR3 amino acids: CASSLSGGEGFGYTF. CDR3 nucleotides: TGCGCCAGCAGCTTGTCAGGGGGCGAAGGTTTTGGCTACACCTTC.

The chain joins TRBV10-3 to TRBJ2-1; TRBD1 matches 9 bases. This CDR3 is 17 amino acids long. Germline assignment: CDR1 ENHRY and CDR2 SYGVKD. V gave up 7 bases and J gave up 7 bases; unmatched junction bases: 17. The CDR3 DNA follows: TGTGCCATCACCCAACCCCTCCCGGGACAGGGCGGTAATGAGCAGTTCTTC. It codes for CAITQPLPGQGGNEQFF.

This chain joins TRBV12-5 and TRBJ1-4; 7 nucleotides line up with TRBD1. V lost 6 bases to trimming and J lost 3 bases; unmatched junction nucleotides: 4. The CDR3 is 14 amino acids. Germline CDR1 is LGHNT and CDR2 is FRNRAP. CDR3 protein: CASGLGTANEKLFF. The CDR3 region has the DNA TGTGCTAGTGGGCTCGGGACAGCTAATGAAAAACTGTTTTTT.

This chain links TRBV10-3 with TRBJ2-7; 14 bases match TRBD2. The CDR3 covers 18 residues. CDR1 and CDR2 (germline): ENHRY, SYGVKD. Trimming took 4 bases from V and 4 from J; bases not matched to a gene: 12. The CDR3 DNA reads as TGTGCCATCAGTGCCAACTGGGGGACTAGCGGGAGACAGTACGAGCAGTACTTC. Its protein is CAISANWGTSGRQYEQYF.

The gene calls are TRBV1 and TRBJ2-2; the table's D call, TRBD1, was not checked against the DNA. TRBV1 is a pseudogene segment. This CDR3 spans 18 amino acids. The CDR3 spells CTSSQDPPDIVNTGELFF. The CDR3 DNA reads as TGCACCAGCAGCCAAGATCCACCGGACATCGTCAACACCGGGGAGCTGTTTTTT.

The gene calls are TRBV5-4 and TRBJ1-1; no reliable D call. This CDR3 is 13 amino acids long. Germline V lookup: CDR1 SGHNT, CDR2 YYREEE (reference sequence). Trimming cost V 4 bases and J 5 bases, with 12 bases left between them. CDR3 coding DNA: TGTGCCAGCAGCGTTGGCCCCGGGACTGAAGCTTTCTTT. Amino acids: CASSVGPGTEAFF.

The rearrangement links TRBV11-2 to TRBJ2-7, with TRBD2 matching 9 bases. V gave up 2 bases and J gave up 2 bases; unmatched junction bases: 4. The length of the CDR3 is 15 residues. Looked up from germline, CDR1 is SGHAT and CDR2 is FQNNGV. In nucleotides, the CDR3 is TGTGCCAGCAGCTTAACGGCGGGAGGGGCCTACGAGCAGTACTTC. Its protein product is CASSLTAGGAYEQYF.

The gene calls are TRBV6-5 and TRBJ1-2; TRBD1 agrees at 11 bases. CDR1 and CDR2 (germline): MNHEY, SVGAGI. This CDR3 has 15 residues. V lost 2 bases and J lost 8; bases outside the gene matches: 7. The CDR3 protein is CASSYRGTGGTGYTF. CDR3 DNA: TGTGCCAGCAGTTACCGGGGGACAGGGGGTACGGGCTACACCTTC.

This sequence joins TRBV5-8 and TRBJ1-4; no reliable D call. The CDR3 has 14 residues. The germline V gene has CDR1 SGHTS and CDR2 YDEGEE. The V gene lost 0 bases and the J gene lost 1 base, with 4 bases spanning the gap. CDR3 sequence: CASSLARTNEKLFF. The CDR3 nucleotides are TGTGCCAGCAGCTTGGCCAGAACTAATGAAAAACTGTTTTTT.

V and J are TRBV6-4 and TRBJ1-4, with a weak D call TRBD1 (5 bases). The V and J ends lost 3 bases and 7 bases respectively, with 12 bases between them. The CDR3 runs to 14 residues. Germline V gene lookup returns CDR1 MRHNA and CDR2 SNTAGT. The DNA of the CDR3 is TGTGCCAGCAGTGAGTGGGACGGGAGTGAAAAACTGTTTTTT. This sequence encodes CASSEWDGSEKLFF.

The CDR3 spells CASSPSGTGGWNTEAFF. CDR3 DNA: TGTGCCAGCAGCCCCTCCGGGACAGGGGGATGGAACACTGAAGCTTTCTTT. This chain uses TRBV5-4 with TRBJ1-1; TRBD1 agrees at 11 bases. V shed 4 bases, J shed 1 base, and the junction held 9 bases outside the gene matches. The germline CDR1 and CDR2 sequences are SGHNT and YYREEE (reference sequence). This CDR3 region has 17 residues.

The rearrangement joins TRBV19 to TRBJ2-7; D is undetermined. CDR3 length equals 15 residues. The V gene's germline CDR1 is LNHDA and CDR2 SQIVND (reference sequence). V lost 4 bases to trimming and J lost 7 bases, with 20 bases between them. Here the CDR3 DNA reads TGTGCCAGTAGTAATGGTAGCCCCCTATTTAAGGAGCAGTACTTC. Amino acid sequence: CASSNGSPLFKEQYF. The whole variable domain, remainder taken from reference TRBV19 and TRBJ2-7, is DGGITQSPKYLFRKEGQNVTLSCEQNLNHDAMYWYRQDPGQGLRLIYYSQIVNDFQKGDIAEGYSVSREKKESFPLTVTSAQKNPTAFYLCASSNGSPLFKEQYFGPGTRLTVT.

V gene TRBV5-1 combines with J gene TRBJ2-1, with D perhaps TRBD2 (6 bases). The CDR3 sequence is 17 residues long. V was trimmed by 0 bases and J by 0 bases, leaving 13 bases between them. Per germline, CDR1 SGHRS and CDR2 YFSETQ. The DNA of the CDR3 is TGCGCCAGCAGCTTGGAGCCGGGAGAGTCCTCCTACAATGAGCAGTTCTTC. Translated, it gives CASSLEPGESSYNEQFF.

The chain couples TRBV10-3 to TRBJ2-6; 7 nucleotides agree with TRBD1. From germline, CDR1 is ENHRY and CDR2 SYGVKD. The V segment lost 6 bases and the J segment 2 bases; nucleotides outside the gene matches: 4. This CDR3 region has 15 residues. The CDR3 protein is CAISDREAGANVLTF. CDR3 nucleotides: TGTGCCATCAGCGACAGGGAAGCTGGGGCCAACGTCCTGACTTTC.

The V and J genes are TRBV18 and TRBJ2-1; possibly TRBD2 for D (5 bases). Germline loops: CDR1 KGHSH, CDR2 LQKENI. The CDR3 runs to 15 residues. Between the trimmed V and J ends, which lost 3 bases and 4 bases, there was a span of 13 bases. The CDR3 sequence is CASSPPDSPYNEQFF. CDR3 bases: TGTGCCAGCTCACCGCCGGACTCCCCTTACAATGAGCAGTTCTTC.

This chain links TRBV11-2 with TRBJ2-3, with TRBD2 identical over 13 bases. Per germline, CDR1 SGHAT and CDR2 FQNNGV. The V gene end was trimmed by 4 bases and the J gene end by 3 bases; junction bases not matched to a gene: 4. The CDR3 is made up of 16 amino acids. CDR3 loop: CASSSVTSGGTDTQYF. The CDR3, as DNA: TGTGCCAGCAGCTCGGTGACTAGCGGGGGGACAGATACGCAGTATTTT.

As DNA, the CDR3 is TGTGCCACCAGCAGAGATCTCTTACGGTCAAGCACAGATACGCAGTATTTT. Translating gives CATSRDLLRSSTDTQYF. The chain links TRBV15 to TRBJ2-3; no clear D gene. Germline CDR1 LNHNV, CDR2 YYDKDF (reference sequence). This CDR3 comprises 17 residues. V gave up 0 bases and J gave up 0 bases, with 13 bases separating them.

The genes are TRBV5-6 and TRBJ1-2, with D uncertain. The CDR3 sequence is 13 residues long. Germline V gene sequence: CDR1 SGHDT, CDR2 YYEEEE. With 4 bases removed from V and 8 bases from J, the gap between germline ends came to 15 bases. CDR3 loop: CASSRGSLGGYTF. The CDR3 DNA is TGTGCCAGCAGCCGAGGGTCCTTGGGAGGCTACACCTTC.

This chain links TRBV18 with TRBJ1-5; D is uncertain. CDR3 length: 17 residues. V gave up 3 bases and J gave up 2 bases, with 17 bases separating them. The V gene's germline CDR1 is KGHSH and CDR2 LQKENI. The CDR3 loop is CASSPVVASEGNQPQHF. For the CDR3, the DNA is TGTGCCAGCTCACCGGTTGTCGCCTCAGAGGGCAATCAGCCCCAGCATTTT.

CDR3 DNA: TGTGCCAGCAGCTTAGATCCTGGGCTACCCGGTGAGCAGTTCTTC. It yields the protein CASSLDPGLPGEQFF. The V call is TRBV7-9, the J call TRBJ2-1; D is uncertain. Per germline, CDR1 SEHNR and CDR2 FQNEAQ (reference sequence). V was shortened by 1 base and J by 9 bases, with 16 bases between the two germline ends. The CDR3 extends over 15 amino acids.